Shown below are 16 T cell receptor beta chains from a single sample sequenced in a study of T cells in localized non-small cell lung cancer. Generated by immunoSEQ multiplex PCR, the TCRdb table keeps only in-frame clones and is missing some. Here the sample spans nearly 4,500 clones, under 35% being singletons. This sample comprised lung tumor tissue, obtained before any cancer treatment. These receptors were collected from a man aged 40 to 69 with stage II squamous cell lung carcinoma.

The chain combines TRBV11-3 with TRBJ1-3, with TRBD1 identical over 7 bases. V shed 5 bases, J shed 4 bases, and the junction held 5 bases outside the gene matches. CDR1 SGHNT and CDR2 YENEEA come from the germline V gene. CDR3 length: 14 amino acids. The CDR3 spells CASSPRDSGNTIYF. CDR3 bases: TGTGCCAGCAGCCCCAGGGACAGCGGAAACACCATATATTTT.

This clone was detected a few times. The chain uses TRBV25-1 and TRBJ2-1; D assignment may be TRBD1 or TRBD2 (5 bases each). V was cut by 7 bases and J by 2 bases, with 12 bases left in between. Germline loops: CDR1 MGHDK, CDR2 SYGVNS. The CDR3 spans 14 residues. CDR3 loop: CASTRGAPYNEQFF. CDR3 bases: TGTGCCAGCACGCGAGGGGCCCCCTACAATGAGCAGTTCTTC.

This clone was observed a handful of times. The J gene is TRBJ2-2, the V gene TRBV9; D may correspond to TRBD1 or TRBD2 (5 bases each). From germline, CDR1 is SGDLS and CDR2 YYNGEE. Trimming pared 2 bases from V and 4 bases from J, leaving 18 bases between. CDR3 length: 17 residues. CDR3: CASSVGAAGQSTGELFF. The DNA for the CDR3 is TGTGCCAGCAGCGTCGGAGCGGCAGGGCAGAGCACCGGGGAGCTGTTTTTT.

The chain is built from TRBV11-3 and TRBJ2-3; D gene ambiguous. CDR1 and CDR2 (germline): SGHNT, YENEEA. V was cut by 5 bases and J by 2 bases, with 11 bases left in between. CDR3 size: 14 residues. The CDR3 loop is CASSEIRSTDTQYF. CDR3 in DNA: TGTGCCAGCAGCGAAATTCGGTCCACAGATACGCAGTATTTT.

The chain carries TRBV6-8 and TRBJ1-6, with D hard to call. Germline V gene lookup returns CDR1 MNHGY and CDR2 SAAAGT. This CDR3 comprises 12 residues. Trimming took off 5 bases at V and 11 bases at J, with 10 bases between the two ends. CDR3 in amino acids: CASSTAGPPLHF. The CDR3, as DNA: TGTGCCAGCAGTACGGCCGGGCCACCCCTCCACTTT.

In its sample, this clone was seen a few times. J is TRBJ1-6 and V is TRBV6-8; TRBD1 aligns across 7 bases. The CDR3 is made up of 14 amino acids. Germline V gene sequence: CDR1 MNHGY, CDR2 SAAAGT. J was trimmed by 4 bases and V by 7 bases; bases with no gene match: 4. The CDR3 sequence is CASIRDSYNSPLHF. CDR3 in DNA: TGTGCCAGCATAAGGGACAGTTATAATTCACCCCTCCACTTT.

The rearrangement links TRBV19 to TRBJ1-1, with TRBD1 identical over 7 bases. The CDR3 loop spans 13 amino acids. CDR1 and CDR2 (germline): LNHDA, SQIVND (reference sequence). The ends lost 3 bases at V and 6 bases at J; junction bases unmatched: 4. The CDR3 loop is CASSMRQGSEAFF. CDR3 coding DNA: TGTGCCAGTAGTATGAGACAGGGCTCTGAAGCTTTCTTT. Drawing the rest from reference TRBV19 and TRBJ1-1, the complete variable domain is DGGITQSPKYLFRKEGQNVTLSCEQNLNHDAMYWYRQDPGQGLRLIYYSQIVNDFQKGDIAEGYSVSREKKESFPLTVTSAQKNPTAFYLCASSMRQGSEAFFGQGTRLTVV.

CDR3 nucleotides: TGTGCCAGCAGCTTAGGGGGACTAGCCGCCGAGCAGTTCTTC. Translated, it gives CASSLGGLAAEQFF. The gene calls are TRBV7-6 and TRBJ2-1; TRBD2 aligns across 9 bases. Germline V CDR1 and CDR2: SGHVS, FNYEAQ. CDR3 length: 14 amino acids. V lost 1 base to trimming and J lost 10 bases; unmatched junction nucleotides: 5.

The chain joins TRBV6-8 to TRBJ2-2; a possible D gene is TRBD2 (5 bases). The CDR3 is 20 residues long. V dropped 4 bases and J dropped 4 bases, with 28 bases sitting between them. CDR1 and CDR2 (germline): MNHGY, SAAAGT. CDR3 nucleotides: TGTGCCAGCAGTTTTAAGGCAGTTACCCGGCTGGGTCGGGGCACCGGGGAGCTGTTTTTT. Residues: CASSFKAVTRLGRGTGELFF.

V and J are TRBV28 and TRBJ2-2; 12 nucleotides agree with TRBD2. The CDR3 has 17 amino acids. CDR1 and CDR2 from the germline V gene are MDHEN and SYDVKM. V dropped 4 bases and J dropped 1; count of bases not matched to a gene: 4. Here the CDR3 reads CASSSLGLAGNTGELFF. DNA for the CDR3: TGTGCCAGCAGTTCACTGGGACTAGCGGGGAACACCGGGGAGCTGTTTTTT.

The chain couples TRBV2 to TRBJ1-2; D perhaps matches TRBD1 (5 bases). Per germline, CDR1 SNHLY and CDR2 FYNNEI. Trimming stripped 3 bases from V and 2 bases from J, with 7 bases between. The CDR3 sequence is 13 residues long. CDR3 in DNA: TGTGCCAGCAGTGATCGGGGGAACTATGGCTACACCTTC. Translating gives CASSDRGNYGYTF.

This clone has a handful of counts. V usage is TRBV13 and J usage is TRBJ2-3, with 8 bases fitting TRBD2. V was clipped by 5 bases and J by 9 bases; unmatched bases: 10. The CDR3 covers 14 residues. Germline V gives CDR1 PRHDT, CDR2 FYEKMQ (reference sequence). The CDR3 DNA sequence: TGTGCCAGCAGCCCCGGGGGGGATGGAGGGACGCAGTATTTT. Its protein is CASSPGGDGGTQYF.

This clone came up a few times. J is TRBJ2-5 and V is TRBV29-1; 7 bases map to TRBD2. CDR1 is SQVTM, CDR2 ANQGSEA, per germline. This CDR3 has 13 residues. With 7 bases clipped from V and 5 bases from J, the junction kept 10 bases outside the gene matches. CDR3 sequence: CSAGMIGGETQYF. The CDR3 DNA follows: TGCAGCGCTGGCATGATCGGGGGGGAGACCCAGTACTTC.

The chain combines TRBV7-1 with TRBJ2-2; 9 bases agree with TRBD2. TRBV7-1 is an ORF for which the function is uncertain. The CDR3 is 16 residues long. V was pared by 5 bases and J by 0 bases, with 4 bases of the junction left unmatched. Written as DNA, the CDR3 is TGTGCCAGCAGCCTTAGCGGGGGAGCGAACACCGGGGAGCTGTTTTTT. Its translation is CASSLSGGANTGELFF.

The chain has TRBV11-3 and TRBJ2-7; 10 bases line up with TRBD1. The CDR3 length is 15 residues. V lost 3 bases and J lost 4; bases outside the gene matches: 6. CDR1 and CDR2 (germline): SGHNT, YENEEA. The CDR3 region is CASSLAPGQGYEQYF. As DNA, the CDR3 is TGTGCCAGCAGCTTGGCCCCGGGACAGGGGTACGAGCAGTACTTC.

This clone was observed a handful of times. The gene calls are TRBV6-8 and TRBJ2-1; 10 nucleotides match TRBD1. Germline values: CDR1 MNHGY, CDR2 SAAAGT. V was clipped by 10 bases and J by 4 bases; unmatched bases: 4. The CDR3 runs to 13 residues. CDR3 in DNA: TGTGCCACCGGGACAGGGGTGTACAATGAGCAGTTCTTC. Protein product: CATGTGVYNEQFF.